Presented here are 6 T cell receptor beta chains from one specimen sequenced in a study of breast tumors, draining lymph nodes, adjacent tissues. A single record per CDR3 protein comes from TCRdb applying MiXCR to the multiplex PCR reads. The sample contains nearly 110,000 distinct CDR3 sequences, about 30% of which appear only once. Axillary draining lymph nodes of breast cancer patients supplied the node samples. Sequencing used axillary lymph node tissue. The receptors were gathered from a female donor with breast cancer. Some clones in this sample may be carry-over from other donors' samples.

The CDR3 loop is CASSSQGAGNSPLHF. The CDR3 DNA reads as TGTGCCAGCAGCTCACAGGGGGCGGGTAATTCACCCCTCCACTTT. V usage is TRBV7-9 and J usage is TRBJ1-6; 9 bases align to TRBD1. CDR1 SEHNR and CDR2 FQNEAQ come from the germline V gene (reference sequence). J gave up 6 bases and V 4 bases, and 4 bases lay outside the gene matches. This CDR3 is 15 amino acids long. The whole variable domain, filled in from reference TRBV7-9 and TRBJ1-6, reads DTGVSQNPRHKITKRGQNVTFRCDPISEHNRLYWYRQTLGQGPEFLTYFQNEAQLEKSRLLSDRFSAERPKGSFSTLEIQRTEQGDSAMYLCASSSQGAGNSPLHFGNGTRLTVT.

This clonotype turned up a few times. A much larger clone lies one base from this, so it may be a read error. The gene calls are TRBV20-1 and TRBJ2-1, with TRBD2 identical over 8 bases. Trimming took 4 bases from V and 9 from J; bases not matched to a gene: 11. The CDR3 covers 14 residues. CDR1 and CDR2 (germline): DFQATT, SNEGSKA (reference sequence). CDR3: CSATPGLVSTEQFF. In DNA form, the CDR3 reads TGCAGTGCTACCCCGGGACTAGTTTCCACTGAGCAGTTCTTC.

This clonotype was observed many times. A read error may account for a junction end that differs from germline. The J gene is TRBJ2-1, the V gene TRBV9, with 7 bases matching TRBD1. CDR3 length equals 15 residues. Germline-derived CDR1 and CDR2 are SGDLS and YYNGEE. The CDR3 is CASSLRTGPLNERFF. In DNA form, the CDR3 reads TGTGCCAGCAGCCTACGGACAGGACCCCTCAATGAGCGGTTCTTC.

In this sample, this clonotype turned up a few times. The CDR3 spells CASEDNTGELFF. As DNA, the CDR3 is TGTGCCAGCGAAGACAACACCGGGGAGCTGTTTTTT. The V call is TRBV27, the J call TRBJ2-2; D is unclear. Germline CDR1 is MNHEY and CDR2 is SMNVEV (reference sequence). The CDR3 sequence is 12 residues long. The V gene lost 8 bases and the J gene lost 2 bases, with 6 bases spanning the gap.

This clonotype was recorded many times. The genes are TRBV7-8 and TRBJ1-2; TRBD1 might be the D (6 bases). V lost 5 bases and J 2 bases, leaving 12 bases between the germline ends. This CDR3 is built from 14 residues. The V gene's germline CDR1 is SGHVS and CDR2 FQNEAQ. This chain's CDR3 is CASSPTGSNYGYTF. The DNA of the CDR3 is TGTGCCAGCAGCCCGACAGGTTCCAACTATGGCTACACCTTC. Full variable domain (missing parts from reference TRBV7-8 and TRBJ1-2): GAGVSQSPRYKVAKRGQDVALRCDPISGHVSLFWYQQALGQGPEFLTYFQNEAQLDKSGLPSDRFFAERPEGSVSTLKIQRTQQEDSAVYLCASSPTGSNYGYTFGSGTRLTVV.

On this clonotype: Possible read error: a much larger clone is one base away. DNA for the CDR3: TGTGACAGCTCACTCGACAGGGGCCACGGGGAGCTGTTTTTT. This gives the protein CDSSLDRGHGELFF. The chain couples TRBV18 to TRBJ2-2, with 8 nucleotides matching TRBD1. CDR3 length: 14 residues. Germline V gene data show CDR1 as KGHSH and CDR2 as LQKENI.